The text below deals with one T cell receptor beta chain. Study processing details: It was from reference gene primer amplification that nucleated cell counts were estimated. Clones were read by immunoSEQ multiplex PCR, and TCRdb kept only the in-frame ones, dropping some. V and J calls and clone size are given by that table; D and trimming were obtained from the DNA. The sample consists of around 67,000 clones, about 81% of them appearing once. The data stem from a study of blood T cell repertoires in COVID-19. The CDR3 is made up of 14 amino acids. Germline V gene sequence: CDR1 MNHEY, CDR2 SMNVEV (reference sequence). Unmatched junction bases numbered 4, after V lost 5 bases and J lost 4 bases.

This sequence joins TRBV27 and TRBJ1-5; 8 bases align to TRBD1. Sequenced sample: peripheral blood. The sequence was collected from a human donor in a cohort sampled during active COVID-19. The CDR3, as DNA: TGTGCCAGCAGTAGAGGGACAGGAAATCAGCCCCAGCATTTT. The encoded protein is CASSRGTGNQPQHF.